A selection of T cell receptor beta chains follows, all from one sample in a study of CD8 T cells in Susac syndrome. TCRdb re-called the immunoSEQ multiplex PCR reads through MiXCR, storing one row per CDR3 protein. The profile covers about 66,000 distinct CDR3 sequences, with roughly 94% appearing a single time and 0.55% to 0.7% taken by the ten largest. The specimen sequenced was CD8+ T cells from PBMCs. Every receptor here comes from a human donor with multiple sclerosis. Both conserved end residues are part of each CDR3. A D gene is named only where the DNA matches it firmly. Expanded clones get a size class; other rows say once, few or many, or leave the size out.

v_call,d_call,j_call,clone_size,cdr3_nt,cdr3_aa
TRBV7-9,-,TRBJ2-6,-,TGTGCCACAGGAGAATCTGGGGCCAACGTCCTGACTTTC,CATGESGANVLTF
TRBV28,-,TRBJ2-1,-,TGTGCCAGCATCAACAACGGGGGCCCGAACAATGAGCAGTTCTTC,CASINNGGPNNEQFF
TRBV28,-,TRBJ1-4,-,TGTGCCAGCAGTTTGCTCCTCAATGAAAAACTGTTTTTT,CASSLLLNEKLFF
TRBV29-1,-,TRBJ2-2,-,TGCAGCGCTTTCACCGGGGAGCTGTTTTTT,CSAFTGELFF
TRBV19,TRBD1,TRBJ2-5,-,TGTGCTATGACAGGGGCAGAGACCCAGTACTTC,CAMTGAETQYF
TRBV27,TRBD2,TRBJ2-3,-,TGTGCCAGCAGTTTTGGGCTAGCGGGACATACGCAGTATTTT,CASSFGLAGHTQYF
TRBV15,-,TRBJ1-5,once,TGTGCCACCAGCAGCAGTAGAGGGAGTAGCAATCAGCCCCAGCATTTT,CATSSSRGSSNQPQHF
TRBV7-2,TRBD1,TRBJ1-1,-,TGTGCCAGCAGCCCCGGGACAGGATTGAACACTGAAGCTTTCTTT,CASSPGTGLNTEAFF
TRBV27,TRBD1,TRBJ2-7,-,TGTGCCAGCAGTTTCGGAACAGGGGGAGGCGGCGAGCAGTACTTC,CASSFGTGGGGEQYF
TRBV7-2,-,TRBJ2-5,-,TGTGCCAGCAGCTTAGCACTAGTTGGTTCAGAGACCCAGTACTTC,CASSLALVGSETQYF
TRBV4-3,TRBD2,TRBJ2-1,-,TGCGCCAGCACCCCGGGACTACCCCTCGATGAGCAGTTCTTC,CASTPGLPLDEQFF
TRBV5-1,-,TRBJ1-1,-,TGCGCCAGCTACGGGGGGGCGTCGGGCACTGAAGCTTTCTTT,CASYGGASGTEAFF
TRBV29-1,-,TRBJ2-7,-,TGCAGCGTAACCGGGACACTAGCGTCCTACGAGCAGTACTTC,CSVTGTLASYEQYF
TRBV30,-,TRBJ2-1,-,TGTGCCTGGAGTGACGGGATAGAGCAGTTCTTC,CAWSDGIEQFF
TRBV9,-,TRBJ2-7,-,TGTGCCAGCAGTCCGGGCGGGGCAGGGGATGGGGAGCAGTACTTC,CASSPGGAGDGEQYF
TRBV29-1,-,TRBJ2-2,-,TGCAGCGTTGCAGGCAGGGGGAACACCGGGGAGCTGTTTTTT,CSVAGRGNTGELFF
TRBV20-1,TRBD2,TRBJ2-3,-,TGCAGTGCTAGAGACGGACTAGTCTCAGTAGATACGCAGTATTTT,CSARDGLVSVDTQYF
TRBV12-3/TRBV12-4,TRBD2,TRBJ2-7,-,TGTGCCAGCAGTATGGGACTAGCGGGAGTCTACGAGCAGTACTTC,CASSMGLAGVYEQYF
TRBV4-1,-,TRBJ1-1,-,TGCGCCAGCAGCCAAGTGGCAGGGATCATGAACACTGAAGCTTTCTTT,CASSQVAGIMNTEAFF
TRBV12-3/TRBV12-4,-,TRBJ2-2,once,TGTGCCAGCAGTTTCAGTAGGGGGGAGCTGTTTTTT,CASSFSRGELFF
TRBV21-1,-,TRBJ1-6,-,TGTGCCAGCAGCAAGCTCCTTTCCCCCGGGTTAAATTCACCCCTCCACTTT,CASSKLLSPGLNSPLHF
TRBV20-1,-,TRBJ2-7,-,TGCAGTTACGCGAATACGGACGTCTACGAGCAGTACTTC,CSYANTDVYEQYF
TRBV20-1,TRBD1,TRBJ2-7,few,TGCAGTGCTCCTCACCCGGACAGGGACTCCTACGAGCAGTACTTC,CSAPHPDRDSYEQYF
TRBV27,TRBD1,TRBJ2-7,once,TGTGCCAGCAGTTTACGTCGGGACAGGGGGACCTACGAGCAGTACTTC,CASSLRRDRGTYEQYF
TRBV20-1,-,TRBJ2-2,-,TGCAGTGCTAGAGATAGACGTTTCGCGAACACCGGGGAGCTGTTTTTT,CSARDRRFANTGELFF
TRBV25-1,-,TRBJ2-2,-,TGTGCCAGCAGTGCAGGAAGGGCCGGGGAGCTGTTTTTT,CASSAGRAGELFF
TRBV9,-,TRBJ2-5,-,TGTGCCAGCAGCGTAGAAGTGGGGAACCAAGAGACCCAGTACTTC,CASSVEVGNQETQYF